This TCR beta chain was found in a study of T-cell memory formation after mild COVID-19. From germline, CDR1 is SSHAT and CDR2 FNYEAQ (reference sequence). Trimming cost V 0 bases and J 0 bases; bases outside gene matches: 8. CDR3 length: 18 amino acids. UMIs and sample barcodes were carried by the TCR alpha and TCR beta cDNA libraries that 5'RACE produced using constant-segment primers. TCRdb processed the 5' RACE reads anew with MiXCR; each CDR3 protein has one entry. Of approximately 260,000 distinct CDR3 sequences detected, roughly 17% appear once; the ten largest clones hold approximately 3.4%. This rearrangement joins TRBV7-7 to TRBJ1-5, with 7 bases aligning to TRBD1. The clonotype was recovered from a man between 18 and 29 years old who had mild COVID-19 (a few samples of this study predate the infection). Cell type and time point are not known. Sequenced sample: PBMCs or a T cell subset sorted from them (not recorded which). The CDR3 loop reads CASSLAGQTTYSNQPQHF. CDR3 in DNA: TGTGCCAGCAGCTTAGCGGGACAGACCACGTATAGCAATCAGCCCCAGCATTTT.